A selection of T cell receptor beta chains follows, all from one sample in a study of CD8+ T cells in alopecia areata. Using immunoSEQ multiplex PCR, the repertoire was profiled, and TCRdb retains in-frame clones only, with some absent. The sample lists around 110,000 clones; roughly three fifths were seen once. The sequenced sample was CD8+ T cells sorted from blood, obtained at week 24, from a patient treated with tofacitinib. The receptors here all came from a human donor with alopecia areata. CDR3s leave out the opening cysteine and the closing phenylalanine or tryptophan. The size of a clone is reported for some rows only, either as once, few or many, or as a class for expanded clones.

abundance: many; v_gene: TRBV6-4; CDR3aa: ASSEGDSNYGYT
abundance: NA; v_gene: TRBV6-5; CDR3aa: ASSDRGQAYTEAF
abundance: few; v_gene: TRBV29-1; CDR3aa: SVSDPLTHGGYT
abundance: NA; v_gene: TRBV4-3; CDR3aa: ASSQDRVGVREKLF
abundance: few; v_gene: TRBV2; CDR3aa: ASSTNGARRSYEQY
abundance: once; v_gene: TRBV5-6; CDR3aa: ASSLETAGYTGELF
abundance: NA; v_gene: TRBV19; CDR3aa: ASMDRGGTGELF
abundance: NA; v_gene: TRBV9; CDR3aa: ASSVEGETQY
abundance: NA; v_gene: TRBV27; CDR3aa: ASTLTGYSNQPQH
abundance: NA; v_gene: TRBV5-1; CDR3aa: ASSMHRGYSGNTIY
abundance: few; v_gene: TRBV29-1; CDR3aa: SVETDRDRFFEQF
abundance: once; v_gene: TRBV9; CDR3aa: ASSVGSPYEQY